The TCR beta chain described here comes from a study of cytomegalovirus exposure and HLA in healthy donors. Overall study results and limits: Analysis was carried out at a later point, and it linked a missense DCLRE1C variant to TCR beta V- and J-gene trimming. The productive fraction for most TCR beta V segments was about 87% or about 30% in an earlier analysis.

The PCR was carried out with 60 Vbeta primers and 13 Jbeta primers. The repertoire was sequenced with immunoSEQ multiplex PCR; TCRdb's copy has only in-frame clones and lacks some. This table has some 180,000 clones, 78% appearing once. In the case of this clone: Antigen specificity is unknown.

Sequencing was performed on PBMCs. This TCR was sampled from a female donor in good health and CMV-seronegative.

The CDR3 coding sequence is TGTGCCAGCAGTGAAGCGTCCCCCGGCAGGGACATAAGTGAGCAGTTCTTC. Translating gives CASSEASPGRDISEQFF. This chain joins TRBV2 and TRBJ2-1; TRBD1 might be the D (6 bases). Looked up from germline, CDR1 is SNHLY and CDR2 is FYNNEI. V was pared by 0 bases and J by 9 bases, with 21 bases between. The CDR3 runs to 17 residues.